Below, one T cell receptor beta chain is given with its context. Its specificity is unknown. The junction shows a germline mismatch at one end, possibly a read error. The data derive from a study of blood T cells in healthy people across ages. The second PCR ran roughly 6 to 11 cycles with a sample-barcoded 5' primer and J-beta primers. From the 5' RACE reads, TCRdb called clonotypes with MiXCR, one entry per CDR3 protein. The sample yields more than 1.4 million distinct CDR3 sequences, 40% to 50% seen once. Regarding the study as a whole: TCR beta diversity, measured per million T cells, fell in a roughly linear way with age.

The germline V gene encodes CDR1 SGHDT and CDR2 YYEEEE. The CDR3 loop spans 15 amino acids. Individuals who donated were healthy Caucasians from Russia aged roughly 6 to 90. Total RNA was extracted at no less than 6 micrograms per sample. This TCR was recovered from a woman younger than 35 in good health. Sequenced: blood. The chain combines TRBV5-6 with TRBJ2-7; no definite D call. The CDR3: CASSLGAEVSYVQYF. CDR3 DNA: TGTGCCAGCAGCTTGGGAGCAGAGGTGTCCTACGTGCAGTACTTC.